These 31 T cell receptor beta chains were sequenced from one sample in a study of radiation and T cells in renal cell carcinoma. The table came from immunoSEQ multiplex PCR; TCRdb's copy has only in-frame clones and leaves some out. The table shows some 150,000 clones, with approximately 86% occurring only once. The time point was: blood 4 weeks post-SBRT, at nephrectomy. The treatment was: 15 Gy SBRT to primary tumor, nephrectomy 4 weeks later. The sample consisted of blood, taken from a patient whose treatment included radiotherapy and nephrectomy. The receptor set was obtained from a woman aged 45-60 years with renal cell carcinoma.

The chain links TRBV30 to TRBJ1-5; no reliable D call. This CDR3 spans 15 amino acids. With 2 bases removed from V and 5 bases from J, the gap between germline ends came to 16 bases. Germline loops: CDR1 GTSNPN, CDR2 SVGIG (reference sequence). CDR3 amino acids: CAWSLRPAGYQPQHF. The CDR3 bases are TGTGCCTGGAGTTTGCGACCCGCGGGTTATCAGCCCCAGCATTTT.

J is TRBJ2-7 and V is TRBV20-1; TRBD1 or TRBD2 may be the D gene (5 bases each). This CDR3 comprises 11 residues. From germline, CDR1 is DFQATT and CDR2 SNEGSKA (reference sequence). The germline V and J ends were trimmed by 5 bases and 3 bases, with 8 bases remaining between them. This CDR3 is CSAGDVYEQYF. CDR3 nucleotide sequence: TGCAGTGCTGGGGACGTCTACGAGCAGTACTTC.

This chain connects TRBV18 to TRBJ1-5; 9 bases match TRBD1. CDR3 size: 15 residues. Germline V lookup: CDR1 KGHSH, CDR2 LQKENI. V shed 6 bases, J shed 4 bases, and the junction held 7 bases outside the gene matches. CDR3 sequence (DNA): TGTGCCAGCTCGCAAAACAGGGGGCCTAATCAGCCCCAGCATTTT. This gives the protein CASSQNRGPNQPQHF.

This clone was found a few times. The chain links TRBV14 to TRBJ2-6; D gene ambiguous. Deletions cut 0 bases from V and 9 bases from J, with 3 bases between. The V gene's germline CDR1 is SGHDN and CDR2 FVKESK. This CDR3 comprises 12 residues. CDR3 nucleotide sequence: TGTGCCAGCAGCCAAGACTTCAACGTCCTGACTTTC. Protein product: CASSQDFNVLTF.

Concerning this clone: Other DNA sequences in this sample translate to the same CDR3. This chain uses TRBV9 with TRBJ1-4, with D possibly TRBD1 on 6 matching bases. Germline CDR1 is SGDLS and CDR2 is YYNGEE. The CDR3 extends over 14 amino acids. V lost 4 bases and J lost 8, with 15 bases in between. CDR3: CASSLTGTNEKLFF. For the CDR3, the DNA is TGTGCCAGCAGCCTCACAGGGACAAACGAAAAACTGTTTTTT.

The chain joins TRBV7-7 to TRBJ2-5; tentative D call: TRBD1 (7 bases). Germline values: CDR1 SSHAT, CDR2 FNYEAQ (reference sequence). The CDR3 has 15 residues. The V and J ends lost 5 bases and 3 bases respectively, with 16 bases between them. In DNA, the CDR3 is TGTGCCAGCAGCCCCCAGGGGGGCCGGGAAGAGACCCAGTACTTC. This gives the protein CASSPQGGREETQYF.

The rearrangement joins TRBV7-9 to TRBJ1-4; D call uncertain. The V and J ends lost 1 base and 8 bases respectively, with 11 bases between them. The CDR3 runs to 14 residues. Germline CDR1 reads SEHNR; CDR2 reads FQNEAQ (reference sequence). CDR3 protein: CASSLERVGEKLFF. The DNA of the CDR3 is TGTGCCAGCAGCTTAGAGAGGGTTGGAGAAAAACTGTTTTTT.

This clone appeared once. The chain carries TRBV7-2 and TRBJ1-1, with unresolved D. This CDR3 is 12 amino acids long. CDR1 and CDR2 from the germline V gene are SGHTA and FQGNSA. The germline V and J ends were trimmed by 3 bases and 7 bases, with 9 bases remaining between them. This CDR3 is CASSFDRYEAFF. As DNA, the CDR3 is TGTGCCAGCAGCTTTGATCGTTATGAAGCTTTCTTT.

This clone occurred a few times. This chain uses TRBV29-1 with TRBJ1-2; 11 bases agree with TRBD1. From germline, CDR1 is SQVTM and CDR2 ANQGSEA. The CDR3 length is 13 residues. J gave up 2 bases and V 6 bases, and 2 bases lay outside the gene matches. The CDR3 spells CSVGQGANYGYTF. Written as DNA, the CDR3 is TGCAGCGTAGGACAGGGGGCCAACTATGGCTACACCTTC.

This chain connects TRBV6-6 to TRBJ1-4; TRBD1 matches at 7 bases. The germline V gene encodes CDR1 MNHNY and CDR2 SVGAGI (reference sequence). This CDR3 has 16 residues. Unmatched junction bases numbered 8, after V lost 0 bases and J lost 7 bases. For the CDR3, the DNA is TGTGCCAGCAGTTACTCGAAGGGGGCCAGGGGTGAAAAACTGTTTTTT. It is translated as CASSYSKGARGEKLFF.

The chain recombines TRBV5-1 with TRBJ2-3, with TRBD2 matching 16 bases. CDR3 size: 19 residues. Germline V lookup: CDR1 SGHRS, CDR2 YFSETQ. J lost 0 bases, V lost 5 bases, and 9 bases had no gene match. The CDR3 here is CASSPSGTSGGASTDTQYF. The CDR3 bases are TGCGCCAGCAGTCCTTCCGGGACTAGCGGGGGGGCTAGCACAGATACGCAGTATTTT.

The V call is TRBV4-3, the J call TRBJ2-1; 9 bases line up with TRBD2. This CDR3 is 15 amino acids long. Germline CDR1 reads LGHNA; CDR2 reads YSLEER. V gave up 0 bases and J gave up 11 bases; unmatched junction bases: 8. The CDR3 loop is CASSQDIAGDGKQFF. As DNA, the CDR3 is TGCGCCAGCAGCCAAGACATAGCGGGAGATGGGAAGCAGTTCTTC.

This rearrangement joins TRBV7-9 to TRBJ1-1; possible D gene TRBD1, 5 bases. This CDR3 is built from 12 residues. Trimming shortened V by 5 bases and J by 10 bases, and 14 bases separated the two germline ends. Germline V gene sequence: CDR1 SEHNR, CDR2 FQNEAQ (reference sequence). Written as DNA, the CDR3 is TGTGCCAGCAGCCCGGGGGGGAGAGTAGCTTTCTTT. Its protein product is CASSPGGRVAFF.

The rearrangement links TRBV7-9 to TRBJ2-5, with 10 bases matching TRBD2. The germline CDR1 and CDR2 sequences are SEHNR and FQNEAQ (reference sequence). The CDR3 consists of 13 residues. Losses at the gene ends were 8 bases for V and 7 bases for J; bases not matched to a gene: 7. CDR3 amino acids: CASVLAGGGTQYF. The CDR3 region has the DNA TGTGCCAGCGTCTTAGCGGGGGGAGGGACCCAGTACTTC.

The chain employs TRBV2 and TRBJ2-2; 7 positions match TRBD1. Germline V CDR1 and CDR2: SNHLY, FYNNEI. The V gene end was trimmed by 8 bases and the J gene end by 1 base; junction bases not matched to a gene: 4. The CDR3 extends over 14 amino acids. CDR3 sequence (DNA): TGTGCCAGCGTGGACAGGAGGAACACCGGGGAGCTGTTTTTT. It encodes CASVDRRNTGELFF.

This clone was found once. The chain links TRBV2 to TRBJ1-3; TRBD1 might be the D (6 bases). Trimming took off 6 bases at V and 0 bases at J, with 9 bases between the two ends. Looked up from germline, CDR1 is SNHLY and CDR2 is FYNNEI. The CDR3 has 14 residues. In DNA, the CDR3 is TGTGCCAGCAGGGACAGAGCCTCTGGAAACACCATATATTTT. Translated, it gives CASRDRASGNTIYF.

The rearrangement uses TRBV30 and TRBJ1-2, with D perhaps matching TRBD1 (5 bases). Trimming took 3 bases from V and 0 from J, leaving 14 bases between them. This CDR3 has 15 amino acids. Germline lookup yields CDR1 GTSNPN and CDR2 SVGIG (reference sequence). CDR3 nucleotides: TGTGCCTGGAGCCCCAAGGGGCGGGCTAACTATGGCTACACCTTC. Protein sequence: CAWSPKGRANYGYTF.

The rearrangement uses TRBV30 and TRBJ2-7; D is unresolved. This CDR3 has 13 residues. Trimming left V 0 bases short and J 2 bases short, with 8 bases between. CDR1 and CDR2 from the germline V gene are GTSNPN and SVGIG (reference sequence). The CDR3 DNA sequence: TGTGCCTGGAGTGTGGGCCATACCTACGAGCAGTACTTC. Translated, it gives CAWSVGHTYEQYF.

DNA for the CDR3: TGCGCCAGCAGCCTAGCGGGGGGAACGAATGAGCAGTTCTTC. Its protein product is CASSLAGGTNEQFF. This chain joins TRBV10-1 and TRBJ2-1; TRBD2 aligns across 11 bases. CDR1 and CDR2 from the germline V gene are WNHNN and SYGVQD (reference sequence). J was trimmed by 7 bases and V by 6 bases; bases with no gene match: 5. The CDR3 is made up of 14 amino acids.

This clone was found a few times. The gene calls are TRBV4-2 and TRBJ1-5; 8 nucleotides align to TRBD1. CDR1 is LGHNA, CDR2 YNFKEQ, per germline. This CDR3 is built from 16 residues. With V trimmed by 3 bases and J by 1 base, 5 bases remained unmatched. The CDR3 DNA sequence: TGTGCCAGCAGCCAGGAGACAGGGGCCAGCAATCAGCCCCAGCATTTT. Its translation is CASSQETGASNQPQHF.

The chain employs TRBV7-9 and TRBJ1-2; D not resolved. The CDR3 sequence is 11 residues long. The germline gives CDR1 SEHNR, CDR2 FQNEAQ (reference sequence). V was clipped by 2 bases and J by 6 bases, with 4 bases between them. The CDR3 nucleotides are TGTGCCAGCAGCTTAATCGATGGCTACACCTTC. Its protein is CASSLIDGYTF.

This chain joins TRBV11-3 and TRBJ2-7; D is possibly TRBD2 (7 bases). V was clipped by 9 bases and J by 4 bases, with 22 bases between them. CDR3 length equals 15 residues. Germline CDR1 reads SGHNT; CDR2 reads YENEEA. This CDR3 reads CARSGPGGPLYEQYF. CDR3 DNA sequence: TGTGCCAGAAGCGGACCCGGGGGGCCGCTTTACGAGCAGTACTTC.

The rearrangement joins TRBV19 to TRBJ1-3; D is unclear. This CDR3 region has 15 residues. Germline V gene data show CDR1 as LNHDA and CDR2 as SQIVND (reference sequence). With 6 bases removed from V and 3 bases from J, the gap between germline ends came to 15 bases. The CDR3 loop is CASSSWTSFGNTIYF. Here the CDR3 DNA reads TGTGCCAGTAGCTCCTGGACGTCCTTTGGAAACACCATATATTTT.

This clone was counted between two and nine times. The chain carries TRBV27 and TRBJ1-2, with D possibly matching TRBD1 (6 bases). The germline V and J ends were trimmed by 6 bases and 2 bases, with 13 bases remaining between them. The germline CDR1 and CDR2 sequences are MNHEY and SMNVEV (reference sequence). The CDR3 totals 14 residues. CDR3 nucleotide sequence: TGTGCCAGCAGGCAACATCAGGGGAACTATGGCTACACCTTC. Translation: CASRQHQGNYGYTF.

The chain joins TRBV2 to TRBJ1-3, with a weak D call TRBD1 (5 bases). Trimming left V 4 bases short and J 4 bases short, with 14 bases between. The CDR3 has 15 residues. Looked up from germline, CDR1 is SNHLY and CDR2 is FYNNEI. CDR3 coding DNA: TGTGCCAGCAGTGTCAACGGCGGGGCAGGAAACACCATATATTTT. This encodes CASSVNGGAGNTIYF.

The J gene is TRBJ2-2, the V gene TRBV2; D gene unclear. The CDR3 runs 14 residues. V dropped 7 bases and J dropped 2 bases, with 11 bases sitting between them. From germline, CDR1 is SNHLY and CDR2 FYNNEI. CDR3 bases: TGTGCCAGCAAGAGGATACACAACACCGGGGAGCTGTTTTTT. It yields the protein CASKRIHNTGELFF.

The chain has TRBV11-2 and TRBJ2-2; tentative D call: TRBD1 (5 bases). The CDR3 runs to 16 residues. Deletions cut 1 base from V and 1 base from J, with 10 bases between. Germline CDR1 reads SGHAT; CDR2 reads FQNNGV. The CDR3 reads CASSLVAGKNTGELFF. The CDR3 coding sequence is TGTGCCAGCAGCTTAGTCGCAGGGAAGAACACCGGGGAGCTGTTTTTT. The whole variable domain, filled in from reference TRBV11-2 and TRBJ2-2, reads EAGVAQSPRYKIIEKRQSVAFWCNPISGHATLYWYQQILGQGPKLLIQFQNNGVVDDSQLPKDRFSAERLKGVDSTLKIQPAKLEDSAVYLCASSLVAGKNTGELFFGEGSRLTVL.

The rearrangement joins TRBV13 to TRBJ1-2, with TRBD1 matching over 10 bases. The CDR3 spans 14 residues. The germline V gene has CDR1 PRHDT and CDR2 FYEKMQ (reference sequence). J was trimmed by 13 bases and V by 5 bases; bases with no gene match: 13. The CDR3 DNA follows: TGTGCCAGCAGCCCACGACGGACAGGGGGGGAAAGCACCTTC. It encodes CASSPRRTGGESTF.

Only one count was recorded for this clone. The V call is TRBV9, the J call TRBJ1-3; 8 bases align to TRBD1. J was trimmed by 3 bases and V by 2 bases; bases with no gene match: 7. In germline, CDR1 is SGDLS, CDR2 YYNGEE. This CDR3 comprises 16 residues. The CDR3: CASSVRQGADGNTIYF. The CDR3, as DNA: TGTGCCAGCAGCGTGAGGCAGGGGGCGGATGGAAACACCATATATTTT.

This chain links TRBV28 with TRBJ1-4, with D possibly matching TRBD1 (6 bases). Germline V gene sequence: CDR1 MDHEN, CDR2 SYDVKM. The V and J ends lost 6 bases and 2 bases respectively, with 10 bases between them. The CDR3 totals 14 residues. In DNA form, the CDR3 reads TGTGCCAGCAGGGGGACACCGACTAATGAAAAACTGTTTTTT. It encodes CASRGTPTNEKLFF.

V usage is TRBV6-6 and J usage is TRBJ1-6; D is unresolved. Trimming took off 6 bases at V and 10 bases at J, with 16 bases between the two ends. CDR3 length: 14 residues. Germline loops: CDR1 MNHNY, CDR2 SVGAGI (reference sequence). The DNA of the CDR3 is TGTGCCAGCAGAACCGGGCTAAGAGAATCACCCCTCCACTTT. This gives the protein CASRTGLRESPLHF.